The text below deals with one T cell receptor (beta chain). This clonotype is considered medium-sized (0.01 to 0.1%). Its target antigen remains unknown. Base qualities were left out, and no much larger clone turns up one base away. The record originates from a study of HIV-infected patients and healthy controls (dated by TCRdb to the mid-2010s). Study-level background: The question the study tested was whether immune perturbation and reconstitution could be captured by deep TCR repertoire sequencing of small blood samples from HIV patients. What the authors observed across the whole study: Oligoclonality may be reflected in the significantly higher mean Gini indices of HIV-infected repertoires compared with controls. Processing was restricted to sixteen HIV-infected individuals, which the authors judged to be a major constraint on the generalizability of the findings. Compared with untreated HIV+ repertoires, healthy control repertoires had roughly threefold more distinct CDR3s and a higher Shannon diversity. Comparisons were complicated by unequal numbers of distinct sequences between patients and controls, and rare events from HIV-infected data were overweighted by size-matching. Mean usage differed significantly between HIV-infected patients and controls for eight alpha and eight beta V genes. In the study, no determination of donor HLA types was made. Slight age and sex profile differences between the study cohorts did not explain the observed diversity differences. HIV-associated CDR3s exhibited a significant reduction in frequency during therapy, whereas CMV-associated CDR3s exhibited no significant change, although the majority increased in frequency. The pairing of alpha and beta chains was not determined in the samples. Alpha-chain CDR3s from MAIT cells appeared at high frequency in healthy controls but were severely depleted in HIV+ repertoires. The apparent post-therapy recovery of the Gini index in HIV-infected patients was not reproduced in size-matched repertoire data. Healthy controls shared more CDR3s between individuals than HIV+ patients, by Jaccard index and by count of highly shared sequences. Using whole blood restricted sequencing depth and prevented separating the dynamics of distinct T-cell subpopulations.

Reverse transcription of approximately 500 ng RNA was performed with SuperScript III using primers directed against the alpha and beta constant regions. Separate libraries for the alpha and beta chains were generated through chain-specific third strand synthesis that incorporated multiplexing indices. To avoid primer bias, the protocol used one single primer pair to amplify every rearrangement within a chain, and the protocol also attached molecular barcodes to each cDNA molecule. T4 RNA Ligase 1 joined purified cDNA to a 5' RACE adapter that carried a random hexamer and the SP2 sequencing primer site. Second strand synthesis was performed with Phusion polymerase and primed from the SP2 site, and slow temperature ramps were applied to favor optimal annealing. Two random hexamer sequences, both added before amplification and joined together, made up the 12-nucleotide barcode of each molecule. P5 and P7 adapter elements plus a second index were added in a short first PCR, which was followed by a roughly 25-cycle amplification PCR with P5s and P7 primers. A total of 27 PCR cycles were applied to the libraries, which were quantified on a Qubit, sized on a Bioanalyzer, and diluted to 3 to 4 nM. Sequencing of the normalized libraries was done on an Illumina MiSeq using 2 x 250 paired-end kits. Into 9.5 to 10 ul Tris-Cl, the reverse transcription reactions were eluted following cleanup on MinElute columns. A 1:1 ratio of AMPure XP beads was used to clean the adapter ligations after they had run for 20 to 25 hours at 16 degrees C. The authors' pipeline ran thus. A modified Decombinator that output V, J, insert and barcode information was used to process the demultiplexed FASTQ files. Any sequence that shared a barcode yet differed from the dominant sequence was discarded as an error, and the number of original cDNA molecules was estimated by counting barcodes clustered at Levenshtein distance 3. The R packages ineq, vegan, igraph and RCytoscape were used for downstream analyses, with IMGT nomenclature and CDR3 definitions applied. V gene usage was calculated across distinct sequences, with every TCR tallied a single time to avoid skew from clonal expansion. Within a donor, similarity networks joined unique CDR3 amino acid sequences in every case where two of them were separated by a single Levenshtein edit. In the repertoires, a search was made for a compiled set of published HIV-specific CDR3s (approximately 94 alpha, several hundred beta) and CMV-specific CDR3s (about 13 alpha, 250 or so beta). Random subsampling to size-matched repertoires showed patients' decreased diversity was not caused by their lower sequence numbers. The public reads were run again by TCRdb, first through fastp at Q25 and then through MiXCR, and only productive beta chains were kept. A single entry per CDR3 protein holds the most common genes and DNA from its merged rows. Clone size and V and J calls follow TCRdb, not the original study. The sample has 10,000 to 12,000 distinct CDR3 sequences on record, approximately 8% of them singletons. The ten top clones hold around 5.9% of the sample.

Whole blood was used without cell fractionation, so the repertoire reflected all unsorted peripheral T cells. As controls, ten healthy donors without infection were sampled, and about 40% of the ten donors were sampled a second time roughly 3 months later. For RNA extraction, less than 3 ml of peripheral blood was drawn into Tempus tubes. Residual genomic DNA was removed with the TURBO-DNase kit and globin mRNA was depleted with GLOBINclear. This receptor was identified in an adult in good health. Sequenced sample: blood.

The encoded CDR3 is CASSLDRRGEQYF. The DNA reads TGTGCCAGCAGCTTAGATCGAAGGGGCGAGCAGTACTTC. Recombination connected TRBV11-2 to TRBJ2-7, and TRBD1 may be the D gene, going by 5 matching bases. The CDR1 and CDR2 encoded by the germline V gene are SGHAT and FQNNGV. Its CDR3 holds 13 amino acids, cysteine through phenylalanine. This entry keeps only the CDR3 DNA: 39 bases, framed from base 1. Between the V and J ends, shortened by 0 bases and 6 bases respectively, the junction contains 9 bases. With the rest looked up from the reference TRBV11-2 and TRBJ2-7 genes rather than sequenced, the full variable domain is EAGVAQSPRYKIIEKRQSVAFWCNPISGHATLYWYQQILGQGPKLLIQFQNNGVVDDSQLPKDRFSAERLKGVDSTLKIQPAKLEDSAVYLCASSLDRRGEQYFGPGTRLTVT.